This entry lists 19 T cell receptor beta chains sequenced from one sample in a study of early T cells in non-severe SARS-CoV-2 infection. TCRdb redid the calling of the 5' RACE reads with MiXCR, one entry per CDR3 protein. Of about 61,000 distinct CDR3 sequences listed, under 14% were seen once; the top ten hold around 1.8%. Specimen: whole blood. These receptors were obtained from an adult who was a healthcare worker with PCR-confirmed SARS-CoV-2 infection or an uninfected control (not recorded which).

This clonotype has ten or more counts. The gene calls are TRBV16 and TRBJ1-4; the D is unclear. This CDR3 region has 16 residues. Germline assignment: CDR1 KGHSY and CDR2 FQNENV. The V gene lost 3 bases and the J gene lost 0 bases, with 11 bases spanning the gap. DNA for the CDR3: TGTGCCAGCAGCCACCGCCAATTCACAACTAATGAAAAACTGTTTTTT. Its translation: CASSHRQFTTNEKLFF.

This clonotype turned up a few times. The chain uses TRBV7-9 and TRBJ1-1; D is uncertain. V lost 5 bases, J lost 1 base, and 14 bases lay in between. The germline gives CDR1 SEHNR, CDR2 FQNEAQ (reference sequence). CDR3 length: 15 residues. The CDR3 loop reads CASSAVQESNTEAFF. DNA for the CDR3: TGTGCCAGCAGCGCGGTGCAGGAGTCGAACACTGAAGCTTTCTTT. Full variable domain (outside the CDR3, taken from reference TRBV7-9 and TRBJ1-1): DTGVSQNPRHKITKRGQNVTFRCDPISEHNRLYWYRQTLGQGPEFLTYFQNEAQLEKSRLLSDRFSAERPKGSFSTLEIQRTEQGDSAMYLCASSAVQESNTEAFFGQGTRLTVV.

This clonotype was detected ten times or more. The V gene is TRBV20-1, the J gene TRBJ2-7; D unclear. V gave up 3 bases and J gave up 7 bases, with 10 bases separating them. The CDR3 runs to 11 residues. Germline CDR1 and CDR2: DFQATT and SNEGSKA (reference sequence). The CDR3 loop reads CSASLSEEQYF. CDR3 DNA: TGCAGTGCTAGTTTGTCCGAGGAGCAGTACTTC.

This clonotype was seen many times. The chain couples TRBV2 to TRBJ1-1; perhaps TRBD1 as D (6 bases). CDR3 size: 13 residues. CDR1 and CDR2 (germline): SNHLY, FYNNEI. V was cut by 6 bases and J by 1 base, with 9 bases left in between. In DNA, the CDR3 is TGTGCCAGCAGGGGACAAGAGAACACTGAAGCTTTCTTT. Translation gives CASRGQENTEAFF.

This clonotype was picked up many times. The gene calls are TRBV7-2 and TRBJ2-3; D call uncertain. Trimming cost V 3 bases and J 2 bases, with 6 bases left between them. CDR3 length: 13 residues. Germline CDR1 and CDR2: SGHTA and FQGNSA. This CDR3 reads CASSLGSTDTQYF. The CDR3 coding sequence is TGTGCCAGCAGCTTGGGGTCCACAGATACGCAGTATTTT. Complete variable domain (other parts from reference TRBV7-2 and TRBJ2-3): GAGVSQSPSNKVTEKGKDVELRCDPISGHTALYWYRQSLGQGLEFLIYFQGNSAPDKSGLPSDRFSAERTGGSVSTLTIQRTQQEDSAVYLCASSLGSTDTQYFGPGTRLTVL.

This rearrangement joins TRBV9 to TRBJ2-3; D is tentatively TRBD1 or TRBD2 (5 bases each). The CDR3 has 14 amino acids. V lost 4 bases and J lost 6, with 15 bases in between. Germline V gene data show CDR1 as SGDLS and CDR2 as YYNGEE. CDR3: CASSPGLWGDTQYF. The CDR3, as DNA: TGTGCCAGCAGCCCTGGCCTGTGGGGGGATACGCAGTATTTT.

The sample holds many counts of this clonotype. The chain links TRBV6-2 or TRBV6-3 to TRBJ1-5; tentatively, D is TRBD1 (6 bases). With 5 bases removed from V and 6 bases from J, the gap between germline ends came to 14 bases. Germline V gene lookup returns CDR1 MNHEY and CDR2 SVGEGT. There are 14 residues in the CDR3. CDR3 sequence reads: CASSPGQKGQPQHF. In DNA, the CDR3 is TGTGCCAGCAGTCCCGGACAGAAGGGTCAGCCCCAGCATTTT.

This clonotype was counted many times. This sequence joins TRBV18 and TRBJ1-5; weak D call: TRBD1 (6 bases). The CDR3 spans 14 residues. CDR1 KGHSH and CDR2 LQKENI come from the germline V gene. Between the trimmed V and J ends, which lost 4 bases and 6 bases, there was a span of 13 bases. CDR3 region: CASSQLGGGQPQHF. CDR3 DNA: TGTGCCAGCTCACAACTTGGGGGCGGTCAGCCCCAGCATTTT.

There are many counts of this clonotype. The CDR3 sequence: CASAYSGANVLTF. Here the CDR3 DNA reads TGTGCCAGCGCGTACTCTGGGGCCAACGTCCTGACTTTC. The chain employs TRBV28 and TRBJ2-6; D gene uncertain. V lost 8 bases, J lost 0 bases, and 5 bases lay in between. Germline CDR1 reads MDHEN; CDR2 reads SYDVKM. The CDR3 runs 13 residues. Full variable domain (remainder filled in from reference TRBV28 and TRBJ2-6): DVKVTQSSRYLVKRTGEKVFLECVQDMDHENMFWYRQDPGLGLRLIYFSYDVKMKEKGDIPEGYSVSREKKERFSLILESASTNQTSMYLCASAYSGANVLTFGAGSRLTVL.

This clonotype was counted ten times or more. The chain uses TRBV7-8 and TRBJ1-5; D gene ambiguous. The germline V gene encodes CDR1 SGHVS and CDR2 FQNEAQ. This CDR3 is built from 12 residues. V was cut by 5 bases and J by 3 bases, with 5 bases left in between. DNA of the CDR3: TGTGCCAGCAGCCCGGCCAATCAGCCCCAGCATTTT. Its protein is CASSPANQPQHF.

The sample holds many counts of this clonotype. The chain uses TRBV12-3 or TRBV12-4 and TRBJ1-2; D is uncertain. Trimming cost V 5 bases and J 4 bases, with 11 bases left between them. CDR3 size: 13 residues. The CDR3 DNA reads TGTGCCAGCAGTACCCCCTCGGGCTATGGCTACACCTTC. Amino acids: CASSTPSGYGYTF.

This chain links TRBV18 with TRBJ1-2; D remains ambiguous. CDR1 and CDR2 from the germline V gene are KGHSH and LQKENI. This CDR3 contains 15 residues. V lost 9 bases to trimming and J lost 5 bases, with 22 bases between them. The CDR3 is CARPGFGPRLYGYTF. The CDR3 region has the DNA TGTGCCAGGCCAGGATTTGGCCCTAGATTGTATGGCTACACCTTC.

Ten or more counts support this clonotype. J is TRBJ1-6 and V is TRBV10-2, with TRBD1 identical over 7 bases. Germline V gene data show CDR1 as WSHSY and CDR2 as SAAADI. With V trimmed by 3 bases and J by 12 bases, 11 bases remained unmatched. CDR3 length: 15 residues. This CDR3 is CASSDPYRDSQPLHF. The DNA of the CDR3 is TGCGCCAGCAGTGACCCGTACCGGGACAGCCAACCCCTCCACTTT.

J is TRBJ2-1 and V is TRBV5-1; no firm D call. CDR1 and CDR2 from the germline V gene are SGHRS and YFSETQ. The CDR3 is 15 amino acids. The ends were cut back, 1 base at V and 2 bases at J, with 10 bases in the middle. In DNA form, the CDR3 reads TGCGCCAGCAGCTTGTACGAGGACGCCTACAATGAGCAGTTCTTC. Protein product: CASSLYEDAYNEQFF.

This clonotype was seen at least ten times. The V call is TRBV29-1, the J call TRBJ2-3; D assignment may be TRBD1 or TRBD2 (5 bases each). V lost 8 bases and J 3 bases, leaving 15 bases between the germline ends. Per the germline V gene, CDR1 is SQVTM and CDR2 is ANQGSEA. This CDR3 comprises 13 residues. The chain's CDR3 is CSTVGVATDTQYF. The DNA for the CDR3 is TGCAGCACCGTGGGGGTCGCGACAGATACGCAGTATTTT.

This clonotype was observed at least ten times. The chain links TRBV20-1 to TRBJ1-1; D is possibly TRBD1 (5 bases). CDR1 is DFQATT and CDR2 is SNEGSKA in the germline V gene (reference sequence). Trimming removed 0 bases at V and 5 bases at J, with 13 bases between. The CDR3 consists of 14 residues. As DNA, the CDR3 is TGCAGTGCTAGAGACCCTCGGTGGGGGACTGAAGCTTTCTTT. As protein: CSARDPRWGTEAFF.

This clonotype came up many times. This chain joins TRBV6-6 and TRBJ1-2; 9 bases are shared with TRBD1. The trim removed 6 bases at V and 4 bases at J, leaving 15 bases unmatched. The CDR3 extends over 17 amino acids. Germline lookup yields CDR1 MNHNY and CDR2 SVGAGI (reference sequence). The DNA of the CDR3 is TGTGCCAGCAGACCTGCACCGGGACAGGGTATTGGCTATGGCTACACCTTC. It yields the protein CASRPAPGQGIGYGYTF.

This clonotype has just a few counts. The chain joins TRBV11-2 to TRBJ2-1, with unresolved D. CDR3 length: 19 amino acids. Between the trimmed V and J ends, which lost 0 bases and 5 bases, there was a span of 23 bases. Germline CDR1 and CDR2: SGHAT and FQNNGV. CDR3 residues: CASSLDMEQLRRVDNEQFF. In nucleotides, the CDR3 is TGTGCCAGCAGCTTAGATATGGAACAGCTCCGCCGCGTCGACAATGAGCAGTTCTTC.

The rearrangement joins TRBV7-2 to TRBJ2-3, with D perhaps TRBD2 (5 bases). The CDR3 is 15 residues long. The germline V and J ends were trimmed by 7 bases and 1 base, with 15 bases remaining between them. From germline, CDR1 is SGHTA and CDR2 FQGNSA. In DNA form, the CDR3 reads TGTGCCAGCAAGATCGGAGGTTTGGGCACAGATACGCAGTATTTT. Protein product: CASKIGGLGTDTQYF.